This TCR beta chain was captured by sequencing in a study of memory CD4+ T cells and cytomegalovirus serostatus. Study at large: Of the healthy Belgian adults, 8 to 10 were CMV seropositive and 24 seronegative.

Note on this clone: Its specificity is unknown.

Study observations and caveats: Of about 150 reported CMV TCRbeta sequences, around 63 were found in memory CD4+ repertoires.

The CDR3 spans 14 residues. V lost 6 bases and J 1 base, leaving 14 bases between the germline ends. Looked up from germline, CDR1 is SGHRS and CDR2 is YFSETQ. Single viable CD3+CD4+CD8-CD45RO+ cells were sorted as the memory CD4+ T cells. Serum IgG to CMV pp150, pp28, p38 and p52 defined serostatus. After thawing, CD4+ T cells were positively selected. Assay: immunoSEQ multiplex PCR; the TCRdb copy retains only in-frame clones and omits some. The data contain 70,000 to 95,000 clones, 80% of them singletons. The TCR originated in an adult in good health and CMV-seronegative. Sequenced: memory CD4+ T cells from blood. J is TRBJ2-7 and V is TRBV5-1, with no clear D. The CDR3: CASKETDLSYEQYF. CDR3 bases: TGCGCCAGCAAAGAGACGGACCTATCCTACGAGCAGTACTTC.